Shown below are 23 T cell receptor beta chains from a single sample sequenced in a study of T cells in Graves' hyperthyroidism and ophthalmopathy. It was RNA transcripts that yielded the amplified TCR beta CDR3 regions. The HTBI primer set drove a first-round RT-PCR of the TCR CDR3. Each CDR3 protein gets one entry after TCRdb re-called the multiplex PCR reads with MiXCR. Found here are around 450,000 distinct CDR3 sequences, roughly 15% of them singletons; the top ten hold 5.3%. The sample consisted of blood. These receptors all come from a young woman with Graves' hyperthyroidism.

This clonotype was seen at least ten times. J is TRBJ2-1 and V is TRBV20-1; 16 positions match TRBD2. This CDR3 spans 17 amino acids. Trimming took 6 bases from V and 7 from J; bases not matched to a gene: 12. Germline V gene lookup returns CDR1 DFQATT and CDR2 SNEGSKA (reference sequence). CDR3 sequence: CSAISPGLAGGSNEQFF. In DNA form, the CDR3 reads TGCAGTGCCATTTCCCCGGGACTAGCGGGAGGGTCAAATGAGCAGTTCTTC.

This clonotype was recorded many times. The chain joins TRBV10-3 to TRBJ2-5; the D call may be TRBD1 or TRBD2 (5 bases each). Germline V lookup: CDR1 ENHRY, CDR2 SYGVKD. Trimming took off 8 bases at V and 1 base at J, with 8 bases between the two ends. The CDR3 loop spans 12 amino acids. The CDR3 DNA sequence: TGTGCCATCGGGGGTGCCCAAGAGACCCAGTACTTC. It translates to CAIGGAQETQYF.

Here the CDR3 DNA reads TGCGCCAGCAGCCAATCCTCCGGGCGAGATACGCAGTATTTT. This translates into CASSQSSGRDTQYF. This chain connects TRBV4-1 to TRBJ2-3, with D uncertain. CDR3 size: 14 residues. Germline V CDR1 and CDR2: MGHRA, YSYEKL. Deletions cut 2 bases from V and 5 bases from J, with 11 bases between.

The sample holds many counts of this clonotype. The genes are TRBV20-1 and TRBJ2-3, with D perhaps TRBD2 (5 bases). The germline gives CDR1 DFQATT, CDR2 SNEGSKA (reference sequence). The CDR3 covers 13 residues. The CDR3 is CSARERNTDTQYF. CDR3 DNA sequence: TGCAGCGCGAGAGAGCGGAACACAGATACGCAGTATTTT.

This clonotype was seen ten or more times. The J gene is TRBJ1-2, the V gene TRBV7-2; maybe TRBD1 (5 bases). Germline V gives CDR1 SGHTA, CDR2 FQGNSA. The CDR3 loop spans 15 amino acids. Trimming took off 5 bases at V and 0 bases at J, with 13 bases between the two ends. CDR3 sequence reads: CASSTDRHPNYGYTF. CDR3 nucleotide sequence: TGTGCCAGCAGCACTGACAGACACCCTAACTATGGCTACACCTTC.

The rearrangement links TRBV5-6 to TRBJ2-2, with D possibly being TRBD1 (5 bases). Trimming left V 4 bases short and J 8 bases short, with 12 bases between. Germline V gives CDR1 SGHDT, CDR2 YYEEEE. The CDR3 has 13 residues. The CDR3, as DNA: TGTGCCAGCAGCATACCCGCAGGGGGGGAGCTGTTTTTT. Protein: CASSIPAGGELFF.

The sample holds many counts of this clonotype. This rearrangement joins TRBV4-2 to TRBJ2-5; TRBD1 aligns across 7 bases. This CDR3 contains 14 residues. V lost 1 base and J lost 3; bases outside the gene matches: 2. Germline V lookup: CDR1 LGHNA, CDR2 YNFKEQ. The CDR3 reads CASSQGGTEETQYF. The CDR3 region has the DNA TGTGCCAGCAGCCAAGGGGGGACAGAAGAGACCCAGTACTTC.

The chain couples TRBV12-3 or TRBV12-4 to TRBJ2-1, with D uncertain. V was clipped by 11 bases and J by 3 bases, with 14 bases between them. The CDR3 is 13 amino acids. The CDR3 here is CAGTAKIYNEQFF. The CDR3 region has the DNA TGTGCCGGCACGGCGAAGATCTACAATGAGCAGTTCTTC.

This rearrangement joins TRBV19 to TRBJ2-7, with TRBD1 matching 9 bases. V shed 6 bases, J shed 7 bases, and the junction held 13 bases outside the gene matches. The CDR3 is made up of 15 amino acids. The V gene's germline CDR1 is LNHDA and CDR2 SQIVND (reference sequence). This CDR3 is CASSRPTGGIVEQYF. Written as DNA, the CDR3 is TGTGCCAGTAGCCGTCCGACAGGGGGGATTGTAGAGCAGTACTTC.

This clonotype was seen a handful of times. V gene TRBV7-8 combines with J gene TRBJ2-1; TRBD1 matches at 9 bases. The CDR3 is 14 amino acids. With V trimmed by 8 bases and J by 5 bases, 7 bases remained unmatched. Germline V lookup: CDR1 SGHVS, CDR2 FQNEAQ. DNA for the CDR3: TGTGCCAGCCGCCGGGACAGGGATGACAATGAGCAGTTCTTC. This encodes CASRRDRDDNEQFF.

In this sample, this clonotype turned up a few times. The gene calls are TRBV6-6 and TRBJ2-1; 10 positions agree with TRBD1. The CDR3 length is 20 residues. The junction had 20 bases not matched to a gene; V was cut back by 1 base and J by 8 bases. CDR1 is MNHNY, CDR2 SVGAGI, per germline (reference sequence). The CDR3 reads CASSYWKSGTGAVRDDEQFF. In DNA, the CDR3 is TGTGCCAGCAGTTACTGGAAATCCGGGACAGGGGCGGTTAGGGACGATGAGCAGTTCTTC.

V and J are TRBV5-1 and TRBJ1-1; D might be TRBD1 (5 bases). Trimming removed 1 base at V and 4 bases at J, with 17 bases between. The germline gives CDR1 SGHRS, CDR2 YFSETQ. This CDR3 is built from 16 residues. CDR3 DNA: TGCGCCAGCAGCTTGCGGGGGGGGGTAGACGGCACTGAAGCTTTCTTT. Its translation: CASSLRGGVDGTEAFF.

This clonotype was recorded at least ten times. The V gene is TRBV30, the J gene TRBJ1-4; D might be TRBD1 (5 bases). The germline V and J ends were trimmed by 0 bases and 4 bases, with 9 bases remaining between them. The CDR3 is 14 residues long. In germline, CDR1 is GTSNPN, CDR2 SVGIG (reference sequence). The CDR3 loop is CAWSVGRLNEKLFF. The DNA for the CDR3 is TGTGCCTGGAGTGTGGGACGGCTTAATGAAAAACTGTTTTTT.

This clonotype was found many times. The gene calls are TRBV3-1 and TRBJ2-1; no reliable D call. CDR3 length: 13 residues. Germline CDR1 LGHDT, CDR2 YNNKEL (reference sequence). The germline V and J ends were trimmed by 1 base and 5 bases, with 6 bases remaining between them. The CDR3 DNA follows: TGTGCCAGCAGCCAAGGTGGAGACAATGAGCAGTTCTTC. The encoded protein is CASSQGGDNEQFF.

This clonotype was seen repeatedly, ten times or more. The chain employs TRBV7-9 and TRBJ1-1, with D uncertain. Germline V gene lookup returns CDR1 SEHNR and CDR2 FQNEAQ (reference sequence). Trimming took 0 bases from V and 0 from J, leaving 8 bases between them. There are 15 residues in the CDR3. As DNA, the CDR3 is TGTGCCAGCAGCTTAGCCGGACTGCTGAACACTGAAGCTTTCTTT. It codes for CASSLAGLLNTEAFF.

In this sample, this clonotype turned up many times. This chain joins TRBV12-3 or TRBV12-4 and TRBJ1-1; TRBD1 aligns across 7 bases. The CDR3 contains 14 residues. V dropped 5 bases and J dropped 5; count of bases not matched to a gene: 8. This CDR3 is CASSRTGAATEAFF. The CDR3 DNA reads as TGTGCCAGCAGTAGAACAGGGGCCGCAACTGAAGCTTTCTTT.

The chain joins TRBV10-2 to TRBJ2-2, with TRBD1 as a possible D gene (6 bases). This CDR3 region has 13 residues. CDR1 WSHSY and CDR2 SAAADI come from the germline V gene. Trimming left V 7 bases short and J 1 base short, with 7 bases between. CDR3 sequence (DNA): TGCGCCAGCAAGGGACAGAACACCGGGGAGCTGTTTTTT. It is translated as CASKGQNTGELFF.

The chain uses TRBV7-8 and TRBJ1-4, with D possibly matching TRBD1 (5 bases). V gave up 2 bases and J gave up 2 bases, with 21 bases separating them. Germline V gene data show CDR1 as SGHVS and CDR2 as FQNEAQ. This CDR3 contains 19 residues. The CDR3 reads CASSLSGRLVRATNEKLFF. The CDR3 DNA reads as TGTGCCAGCAGCTTATCAGGGCGTCTGGTGCGAGCCACTAATGAAAAACTGTTTTTT.

This clonotype was seen at least ten times. The V call is TRBV7-3, the J call TRBJ1-2; 7 nucleotides match TRBD1. J gave up 4 bases and V 5 bases, and 4 bases lay outside the gene matches. This CDR3 is 13 amino acids long. In germline, CDR1 is SGHTA, CDR2 FQGTGA. This chain's CDR3 is CASSPGQAYGYTF. CDR3 nucleotide sequence: TGTGCCAGCAGCCCAGGACAGGCCTATGGCTACACCTTC.

This clonotype was seen many times. The CDR3 here is CASSPGTSGVYEQYF. The CDR3, as DNA: TGTGCCAGCAGTCCGGGGACTAGCGGCGTCTACGAGCAGTACTTC. The chain couples TRBV28 to TRBJ2-7, with TRBD2 matching over 11 bases. Germline V gene sequence: CDR1 MDHEN, CDR2 SYDVKM. V lost 5 bases to trimming and J lost 3 bases; unmatched junction nucleotides: 6. This CDR3 is built from 15 residues.

The sample holds a few counts of this clonotype. This chain uses TRBV12-3 or TRBV12-4 with TRBJ2-7; D is unclear. The CDR3 contains 12 residues. V lost 5 bases and J 4 bases, leaving 9 bases between the germline ends. This CDR3 is CASSQALYEQYF. CDR3 DNA sequence: TGTGCCAGCAGTCAAGCCCTTTACGAGCAGTACTTC.

This clonotype was observed many times. V and J are TRBV28 and TRBJ2-7, with TRBD2 as a possible D gene (6 bases). There are 15 residues in the CDR3. Germline lookup yields CDR1 MDHEN and CDR2 SYDVKM. Trimming pared 5 bases from V and 0 bases from J, leaving 14 bases between. In DNA form, the CDR3 reads TGTGCCAGCAGTCCCGGGACTCACTCCTCCTACGAGCAGTACTTC. Amino acid sequence: CASSPGTHSSYEQYF.

This clonotype showed up many times. The chain is built from TRBV20-1 and TRBJ2-7; possibly TRBD1 or TRBD2 for D (5 bases each). Germline loops: CDR1 DFQATT, CDR2 SNEGSKA (reference sequence). This CDR3 comprises 14 residues. V lost 0 bases to trimming and J lost 4 bases, with 13 bases between them. The CDR3 spells CSARDKGPLYEQYF. The CDR3 DNA reads as TGCAGTGCTAGAGATAAGGGACCGCTATACGAGCAGTACTTC.